The present T cell receptor (beta chain) was sequenced within a study of cytomegalovirus exposure and HLA in healthy donors. Study context: Just over 80% of 350 to 400 genotyped donors fell in the Caucasian-associated ancestry cluster. Study-wide results and limits: With later analysis, a missense DCLRE1C variant became linked to TCR beta V- and J-gene trimming. Segments of the TCR beta V type were, in most cases, productive about 87% or about 30% of the time in an earlier analysis.

Primers: 60 Vbeta forward and 13 Jbeta reverse. The protocol was immunoSEQ multiplex PCR, while the TCRdb copy is restricted to in-frame clones and leaves out a portion. The sample contains some 200,000 clones, about 80% of which appear only once. About this clone: The antigen remains undetermined.

The clonotype was recovered from a woman aged 45 to 65 in good health and CMV-seronegative. The sample taken for sequencing was PBMCs.

The CDR3 DNA follows: TGTGCCAGTTGGACCATCGGGAACAATGAGCAGTTCTTC. This gives the protein CASWTIGNNEQFF. V and J are TRBV2 and TRBJ2-1; tentatively, D is TRBD2 (5 bases). The V end was cut by 9 bases, the J end by 5 bases, with 14 bases between. Germline assignment: CDR1 SNHLY and CDR2 FYNNEI. CDR3 size: 13 residues.